These 27 T cell receptor beta chains originate from one sample sequenced in a study of T cell responses to AZD1222 COVID-19 vaccine. Some clones are missing from TCRdb's copy, which holds only in-frame ones; the method was immunoSEQ multiplex PCR. The sample includes under 100,000 clones, roughly 87% of them seen just once. This material consisted of peripheral blood, taken 28 days after the second AZD1222 dose. These receptor sequences come from an adult who received the AZD1222 COVID-19 vaccine.

Remarks on this clone: A junction boundary mismatches the germline segment, possibly from a read error. The chain joins TRBV4-3 to TRBJ1-5; 8 nucleotides match TRBD1. The CDR3 is made up of 16 amino acids. Germline CDR1 and CDR2: LGHNA and YSLEER. This chain's CDR3 is CASRQDRTGTGQPQHF. CDR3 nucleotides: TGCGCCAGCAGGCAAGATCGGACAGGGACCGGTCAGCCCCAGCATTTT.

V gene TRBV7-6 combines with J gene TRBJ2-5; no firm D call. The V and J ends lost 0 bases and 5 bases respectively, with 1 base between them. Germline V lookup: CDR1 SGHVS, CDR2 FNYEAQ. The CDR3 is 11 residues long. The CDR3 loop is CASSLAETQYF. The CDR3 nucleotides read TGTGCCAGCAGCTTAGCCGAGACCCAGTACTTC.

J is TRBJ2-1 and V is TRBV27; 13 bases match TRBD2. There are 16 residues in the CDR3. Per the germline V gene, CDR1 is MNHEY and CDR2 is SMNVEV (reference sequence). The V gene end was trimmed by 4 bases and the J gene end by 4 bases; junction bases not matched to a gene: 4. The CDR3 reads CASSSGLAGLYNEQFF. CDR3 nucleotides: TGTGCCAGCAGTTCGGGACTAGCGGGGCTATACAATGAGCAGTTCTTC.

The chain couples TRBV5-4 to TRBJ1-1, with D possibly being TRBD1 (5 bases). Trimming stripped 3 bases from V and 7 bases from J, with 19 bases between. CDR1 and CDR2 (germline): SGHNT, YYREEE (reference sequence). The CDR3 has 15 amino acids. In DNA, the CDR3 is TGTGCCAGCAGCTGGTTTGGGCGGGACGCGGGTGAAGCTTTCTTT. The encoded protein is CASSWFGRDAGEAFF.

The gene calls are TRBV20-1 and TRBJ1-4; a weak D match, TRBD1 (5 bases). The CDR3 length is 14 residues. CDR1 is DFQATT and CDR2 is SNEGSKA in the germline V gene (reference sequence). V was shortened by 3 bases and J by 10 bases, with 18 bases between the two germline ends. CDR3 in amino acids: CSASLGGGSLKLFF. The CDR3 nucleotides read TGCAGTGCTAGTCTTGGGGGAGGAAGTTTAAAACTGTTTTTT.

The chain links TRBV7-9 to TRBJ1-5, with TRBD1 matching over 10 bases. CDR3 length: 15 amino acids. V was clipped by 5 bases and J by 6 bases; unmatched bases: 7. CDR1 and CDR2 (germline): SEHNR, FQNEAQ (reference sequence). CDR3 loop: CASSTTTGGGQPQHF. CDR3 sequence (DNA): TGTGCCAGCAGCACCACGACAGGGGGCGGTCAGCCCCAGCATTTT.

Only a few counts were recorded for this clone. The chain uses TRBV3-1 (or the pseudogene TRBV3-2) and TRBJ2-3; 8 nucleotides agree with TRBD2. Trimming removed 1 base from V and 1 base from J; junction bases left unmatched: 7. CDR3 length: 17 amino acids. Per germline, CDR1 LGHDT and CDR2 YNNKEL (reference sequence). CDR3 coding DNA: TGTGCCAGCAGCCAAGGAGTATCGGGGGGGCGCACAGATACGCAGTATTTT. Protein product: CASSQGVSGGRTDTQYF.

This chain links TRBV3-1 (or the pseudogene TRBV3-2) with TRBJ1-6; D call uncertain. This CDR3 has 16 amino acids. CDR1 LGHDT and CDR2 YNNKEL come from the germline V gene (reference sequence). Trimming cost V 3 bases and J 7 bases, with 16 bases left between them. The CDR3 region is CASSHRPATRNSPLHF. As DNA, the CDR3 is TGTGCCAGCAGCCACCGACCGGCCACACGGAATTCACCCCTCCACTTT.

The rearrangement uses TRBV15 and TRBJ2-3, with TRBD1 matching over 7 bases. Looked up from germline, CDR1 is LNHNV and CDR2 is YYDKDF (reference sequence). V shed 6 bases, J shed 1 base, and the junction held 7 bases outside the gene matches. The CDR3 is 15 amino acids. The CDR3 DNA sequence: TGTGCCACCAGTACGACAGGGTGGGGCACAGATACGCAGTATTTT. This encodes CATSTTGWGTDTQYF.

J is TRBJ2-1 and V is TRBV7-3; no firm D call. Trimming left V 5 bases short and J 0 bases short, with 2 bases between. Germline V gene sequence: CDR1 SGHTA, CDR2 FQGTGA. The CDR3 has 12 amino acids. The CDR3 spells CASSTSYNEQFF. The CDR3, as DNA: TGTGCCAGCAGCACCTCCTACAATGAGCAGTTCTTC.

The chain uses TRBV30 and TRBJ2-7; weak D call: TRBD2 (5 bases). From germline, CDR1 is GTSNPN and CDR2 SVGIG (reference sequence). The V gene lost 0 bases and the J gene lost 0 bases, with 12 bases spanning the gap. The CDR3 consists of 15 residues. CDR3 in amino acids: CAWSVPEGSSYEQYF. The CDR3 DNA reads as TGTGCCTGGAGTGTACCTGAGGGTAGCTCCTACGAGCAGTACTTC.

The J gene is TRBJ1-2, the V gene TRBV19; 10 positions match TRBD1. In germline, CDR1 is LNHDA, CDR2 SQIVND (reference sequence). The ends lost 2 bases at V and 6 bases at J; junction bases unmatched: 9. This CDR3 comprises 16 residues. DNA for the CDR3: TGTGCCAGTAGTATAATAAGACAGGGGGCGCGTGATGGCTACACCTTC. It encodes CASSIIRQGARDGYTF.

V gene TRBV5-4 combines with J gene TRBJ2-2; 9 nucleotides agree with TRBD2. The CDR3 covers 16 residues. Trimming removed 4 bases from V and 2 bases from J; junction bases left unmatched: 6. CDR1 and CDR2 from the germline V gene are SGHNT and YYREEE (reference sequence). CDR3 amino acids: CASSRASGDNTGELFF. DNA for the CDR3: TGTGCCAGCAGCCGGGCTAGCGGGGATAACACCGGGGAGCTGTTTTTT. Filled out from reference TRBV5-4 and TRBJ2-2, the complete variable domain reads ETGVTQSPTHLIKTRGQQVTLRCSSQSGHNTVSWYQQALGQGPQFIFQYYREEENGRGNFPPRFSGLQFPNYSSELNVNALELDDSALYLCASSRASGDNTGELFFGEGSRLTVL.

The chain combines TRBV4-1 with TRBJ1-2; no clear D gene. Germline CDR1 and CDR2: MGHRA and YSYEKL. The CDR3 length is 14 residues. Between the trimmed V and J ends, which lost 0 bases and 1 base, there was a span of 6 bases. In nucleotides, the CDR3 is TGCGCCAGCAGCCAAGATAGGGATAACTATGGCTACACCTTC. This codes for CASSQDRDNYGYTF.

This clone has just one count. The chain uses TRBV10-1 and TRBJ2-2, with D possibly being TRBD1 (6 bases). V was trimmed by 4 bases and J by 1 base, leaving 7 bases between them. CDR1 and CDR2 from the germline V gene are WNHNN and SYGVQD (reference sequence). This CDR3 region has 14 residues. The CDR3 bases are TGCGCCAGCAGTGTCAGGGGGAACACCGGGGAGCTGTTTTTT. Its translation is CASSVRGNTGELFF.

The V call is TRBV7-3, the J call TRBJ2-2; tentative D call: TRBD1 (5 bases). Germline lookup yields CDR1 SGHTA and CDR2 FQGTGA. The CDR3 loop spans 13 amino acids. V was pared by 5 bases and J by 6 bases, with 10 bases between. The CDR3 sequence is CASSPQASGELFF. The CDR3 nucleotides are TGTGCCAGCAGCCCACAGGCTTCCGGGGAGCTGTTTTTT.

The genes are TRBV3-1 (or the pseudogene TRBV3-2) and TRBJ1-3; D gene ambiguous. Germline assignment: CDR1 LGHDT and CDR2 YNNKEL (reference sequence). V lost 0 bases and J lost 0, with 3 bases in between. The CDR3 spans 14 residues. The CDR3 region is CASSQEDSGNTIYF. In nucleotides, the CDR3 is TGTGCCAGCAGCCAAGAGGACTCTGGAAACACCATATATTTT.

The rearrangement links TRBV27 to TRBJ2-5; no definite D call. The CDR3 spans 15 residues. The germline CDR1 and CDR2 sequences are MNHEY and SMNVEV (reference sequence). V shed 0 bases and J shed 2 bases, with 10 bases lying between them. The CDR3, as DNA: TGTGCCAGCAGTTTATCGTTGGGCGGACAAGAGACCCAGTACTTC. Amino acid sequence: CASSLSLGGQETQYF.

The chain links TRBV11-2 to TRBJ2-3, with 8 positions matching TRBD1. This CDR3 is 15 amino acids long. V trimming: 0 bases; J trimming: 6 bases; junction bases outside the gene matches: 5. CDR1 and CDR2 from the germline V gene are SGHAT and FQNNGV. CDR3 nucleotides: TGTGCCAGCAGCTTAGAGCCAGGGGGCGGCGATACGCAGTATTTT. Encoded protein: CASSLEPGGGDTQYF.

The rearrangement links TRBV4-2 to TRBJ1-1, with a tentative D call TRBD1 (5 bases). This CDR3 is 15 amino acids long. V lost 4 bases, J lost 1 base, and 13 bases lay in between. In germline, CDR1 is LGHNA, CDR2 YNFKEQ. This CDR3 reads CASSLLDGQNTEAFF. CDR3 DNA sequence: TGTGCCAGCAGCCTCCTGGACGGACAGAACACTGAAGCTTTCTTT.

This clone was detected once. The chain carries TRBV5-1 and TRBJ2-5; D remains unclear. The CDR3 covers 14 residues. The ends were cut back, 2 bases at V and 0 bases at J, with 8 bases in the middle. The germline V gene encodes CDR1 SGHRS and CDR2 YFSETQ. CDR3 bases: TGCGCCAGCAGCTTAGTCTACCACCAAGAGACCCAGTACTTC. Protein sequence: CASSLVYHQETQYF.

The chain links TRBV4-1 to TRBJ2-1; 16 bases are shared with TRBD2. This CDR3 is built from 18 residues. From germline, CDR1 is MGHRA and CDR2 YSYEKL. V was clipped by 4 bases and J by 0 bases; unmatched bases: 3. CDR3 loop: CASSPGLAGGSSYNEQFF. DNA of the CDR3: TGCGCCAGCAGCCCGGGACTAGCGGGGGGGAGCTCCTACAATGAGCAGTTCTTC.

The chain carries TRBV18 and TRBJ2-5; unclear D gene. V was cut by 4 bases and J by 4 bases, with 13 bases left in between. CDR1 is KGHSH, CDR2 LQKENI, per germline. The CDR3 length is 14 residues. CDR3 region: CASSQPFVGETQYF. CDR3 in DNA: TGTGCCAGCTCACAACCTTTCGTGGGAGAGACCCAGTACTTC.

The J gene is TRBJ2-5, the V gene TRBV19, with no clear D. Germline V gives CDR1 LNHDA, CDR2 SQIVND (reference sequence). V lost 3 bases, J lost 0 bases, and 11 bases lay in between. CDR3 size: 15 residues. The DNA of the CDR3 is TGTGCCAGTAGTATGAATGTGGGGTACCAAGAGACCCAGTACTTC. Its translation: CASSMNVGYQETQYF.

The CDR3 spells CASSRSGDLDNEQFF. The CDR3 DNA is TGTGCCAGCAGCAGAAGCGGGGACCTAGACAATGAGCAGTTCTTC. V is TRBV11-3 and J is TRBJ2-1, with 7 bases aligning to TRBD2. The V segment lost 5 bases and the J segment 5 bases; nucleotides outside the gene matches: 9. The CDR3 loop spans 15 amino acids. From germline, CDR1 is SGHNT and CDR2 YENEEA.

This chain joins TRBV19 and TRBJ1-1; perhaps TRBD1 as D (5 bases). Germline CDR1 LNHDA, CDR2 SQIVND (reference sequence). Trimming cost V 6 bases and J 7 bases, with 18 bases left between them. This CDR3 is built from 14 residues. The DNA for the CDR3 is TGTGCCAGTAGACCGGGCAGGGATACCTTTGAAGCTTTCTTT. Its translation: CASRPGRDTFEAFF.

The table lists this clone with a count of one. The chain recombines TRBV6-5 with TRBJ1-2, with D possibly TRBD1 on 5 matching bases. The CDR3 runs 15 residues. Germline CDR1 MNHEY, CDR2 SVGAGI. With 3 bases removed from V and 6 bases from J, the gap between germline ends came to 17 bases. The CDR3 region is CASSYLTGTGDGYTF. The CDR3, as DNA: TGTGCCAGCAGTTATCTGACCGGGACGGGGGATGGCTACACCTTC.